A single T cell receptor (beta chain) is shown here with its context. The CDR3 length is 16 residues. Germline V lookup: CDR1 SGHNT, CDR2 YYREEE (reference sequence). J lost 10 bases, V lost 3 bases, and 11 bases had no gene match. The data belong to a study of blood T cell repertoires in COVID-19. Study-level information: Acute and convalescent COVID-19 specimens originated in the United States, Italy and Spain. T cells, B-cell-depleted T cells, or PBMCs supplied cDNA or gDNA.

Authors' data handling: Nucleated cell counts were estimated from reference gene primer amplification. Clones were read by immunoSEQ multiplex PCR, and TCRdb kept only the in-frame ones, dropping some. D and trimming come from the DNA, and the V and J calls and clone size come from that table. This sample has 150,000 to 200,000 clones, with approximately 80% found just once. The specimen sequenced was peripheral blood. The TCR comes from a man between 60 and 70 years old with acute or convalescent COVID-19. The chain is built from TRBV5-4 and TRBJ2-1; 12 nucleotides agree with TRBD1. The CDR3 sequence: CASSSGQGAPGTEQFF. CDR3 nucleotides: TGTGCCAGCAGCTCGGGACAGGGGGCGCCCGGAACCGAGCAGTTCTTC.